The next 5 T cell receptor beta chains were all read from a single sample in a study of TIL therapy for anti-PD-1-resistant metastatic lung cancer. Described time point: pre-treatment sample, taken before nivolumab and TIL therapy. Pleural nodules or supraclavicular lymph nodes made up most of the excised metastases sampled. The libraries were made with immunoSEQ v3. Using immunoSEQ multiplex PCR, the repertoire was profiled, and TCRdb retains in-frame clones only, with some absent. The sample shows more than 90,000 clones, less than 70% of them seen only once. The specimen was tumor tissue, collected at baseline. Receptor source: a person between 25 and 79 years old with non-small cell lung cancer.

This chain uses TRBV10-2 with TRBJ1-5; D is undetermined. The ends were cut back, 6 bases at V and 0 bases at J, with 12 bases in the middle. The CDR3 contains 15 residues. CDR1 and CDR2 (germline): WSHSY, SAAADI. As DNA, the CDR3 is TGCGCCAGCAGGTTCAGTGAGTATAGCAATCAGCCCCAGCATTTT. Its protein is CASRFSEYSNQPQHF.

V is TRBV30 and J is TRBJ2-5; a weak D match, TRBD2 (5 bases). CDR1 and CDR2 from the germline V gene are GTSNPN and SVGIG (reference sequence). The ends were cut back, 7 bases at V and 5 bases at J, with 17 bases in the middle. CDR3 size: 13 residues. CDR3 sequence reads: CAFETTKGETQYF. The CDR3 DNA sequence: TGTGCCTTTGAGACTACAAAAGGGGAGACCCAGTACTTC. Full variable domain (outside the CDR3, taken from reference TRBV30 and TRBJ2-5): SQTIHQWPATLVQPVGSPLSLECTVEGTSNPNLYWYRQAAGRGLQLLFYSVGIGQISSEVPQNLSASRPQDRQFILSSKKLLLSDSGFYLCAFETTKGETQYFGPGTRLLVL.

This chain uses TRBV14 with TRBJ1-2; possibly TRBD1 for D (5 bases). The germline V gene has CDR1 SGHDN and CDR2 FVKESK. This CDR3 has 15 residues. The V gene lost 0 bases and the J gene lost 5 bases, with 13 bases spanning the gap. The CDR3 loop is CASSQDFTGRYGYTF. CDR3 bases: TGTGCCAGCAGCCAAGATTTCACAGGACGATATGGCTACACCTTC.

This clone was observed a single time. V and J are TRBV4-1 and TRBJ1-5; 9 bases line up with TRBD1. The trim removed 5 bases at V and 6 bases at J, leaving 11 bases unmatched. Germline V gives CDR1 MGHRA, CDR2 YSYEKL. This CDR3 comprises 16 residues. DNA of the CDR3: TGCGCCAGCAGCGCCAGTTACAGGGGGCTGGGTCAGCCCCAGCATTTT. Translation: CASSASYRGLGQPQHF.

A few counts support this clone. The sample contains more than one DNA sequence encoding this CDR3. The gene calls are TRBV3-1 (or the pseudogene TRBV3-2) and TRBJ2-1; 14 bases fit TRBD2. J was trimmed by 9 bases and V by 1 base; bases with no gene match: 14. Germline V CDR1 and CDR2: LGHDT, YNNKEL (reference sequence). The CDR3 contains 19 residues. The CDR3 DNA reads TGTGCCAGCAGCCAAGGGCACTATGTGGGGACTAGCGGGAGTACTGAGCAGTTCTTC. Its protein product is CASSQGHYVGTSGSTEQFF.